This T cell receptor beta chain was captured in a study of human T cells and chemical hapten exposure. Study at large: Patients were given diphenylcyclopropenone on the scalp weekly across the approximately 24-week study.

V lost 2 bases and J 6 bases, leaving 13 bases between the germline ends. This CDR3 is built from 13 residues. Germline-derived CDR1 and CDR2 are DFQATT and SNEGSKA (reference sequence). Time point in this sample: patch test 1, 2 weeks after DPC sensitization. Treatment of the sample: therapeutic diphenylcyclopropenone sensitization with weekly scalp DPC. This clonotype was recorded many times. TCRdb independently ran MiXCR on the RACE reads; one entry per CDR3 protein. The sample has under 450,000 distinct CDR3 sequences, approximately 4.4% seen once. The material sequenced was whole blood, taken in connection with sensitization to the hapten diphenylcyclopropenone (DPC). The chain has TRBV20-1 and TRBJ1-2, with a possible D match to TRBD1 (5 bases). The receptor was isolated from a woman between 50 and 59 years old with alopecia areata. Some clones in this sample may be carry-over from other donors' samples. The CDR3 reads CSARRQGEHGYTF. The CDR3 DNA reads TGCAGTGCTAGAAGGCAGGGAGAGCATGGCTACACCTTC.